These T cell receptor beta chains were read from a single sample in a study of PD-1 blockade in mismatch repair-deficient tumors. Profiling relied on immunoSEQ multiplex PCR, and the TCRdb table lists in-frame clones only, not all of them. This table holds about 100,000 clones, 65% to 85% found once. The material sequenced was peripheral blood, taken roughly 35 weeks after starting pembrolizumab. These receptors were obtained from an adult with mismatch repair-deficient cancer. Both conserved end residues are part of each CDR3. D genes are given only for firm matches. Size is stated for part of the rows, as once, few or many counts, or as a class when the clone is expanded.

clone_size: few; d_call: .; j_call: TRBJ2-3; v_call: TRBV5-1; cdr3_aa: CASSTPRGDTQYF; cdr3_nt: TGCGCCAGCAGCACACCCAGGGGAGATACGCAGTATTTT
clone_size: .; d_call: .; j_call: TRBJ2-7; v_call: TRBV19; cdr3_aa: CASSDRDWGLYEQYF; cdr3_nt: TGTGCCAGTAGTGATCGGGACTGGGGGTTGTACGAGCAGTACTTC
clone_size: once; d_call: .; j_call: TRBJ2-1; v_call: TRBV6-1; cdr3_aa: CASPGPIFRNEQFF; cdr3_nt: TGTGCCAGCCCGGGACCTATTTTTCGCAATGAGCAGTTCTTC
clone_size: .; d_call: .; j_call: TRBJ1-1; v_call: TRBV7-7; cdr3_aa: CASSLRENTEAFF; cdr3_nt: TGTGCTAGCAGCTTAAGAGAAAACACTGAAGCTTTCTTT
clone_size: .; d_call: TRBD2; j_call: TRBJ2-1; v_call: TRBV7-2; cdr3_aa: CASSLRGSGFHNEQFF; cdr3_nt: TGTGCCAGCAGCCTGAGGGGTAGCGGGTTCCACAATGAGCAGTTCTTC
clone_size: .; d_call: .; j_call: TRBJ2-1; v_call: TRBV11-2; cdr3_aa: CASRGRGPLYNEQFF; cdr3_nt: TGTGCCAGCAGGGGGCGGGGCCCCCTCTACAATGAGCAGTTCTTC
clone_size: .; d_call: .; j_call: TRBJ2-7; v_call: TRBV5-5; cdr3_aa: CASSLGQFYSYEQYF; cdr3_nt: TGTGCCAGCAGCTTGGGACAGTTCTACTCCTACGAGCAGTACTTC
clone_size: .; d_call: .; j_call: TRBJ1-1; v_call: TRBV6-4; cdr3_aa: CASRSGDRTEAFF; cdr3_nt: TGTGCCAGCAGATCTGGGGACCGGACTGAAGCTTTCTTT
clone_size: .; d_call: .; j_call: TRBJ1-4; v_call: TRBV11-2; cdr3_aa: CASSLFSPRTATNEKLFF; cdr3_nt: TGTGCCAGCAGCTTATTTTCCCCACGGACAGCAACTAATGAAAAACTGTTTTTT
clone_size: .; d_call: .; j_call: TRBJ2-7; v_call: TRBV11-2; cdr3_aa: CASSHAGGPNYF; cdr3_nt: TGTGCCAGCAGCCACGCCGGAGGGCCGAATTACTTC
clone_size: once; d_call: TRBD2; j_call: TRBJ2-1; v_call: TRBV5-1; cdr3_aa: CASSLATSGSSYNEQFF; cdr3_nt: TGCGCCAGCAGCTTGGCTACTAGCGGATCTTCCTACAATGAGCAGTTCTTC
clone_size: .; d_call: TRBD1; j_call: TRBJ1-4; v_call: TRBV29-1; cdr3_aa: CSVWTGGKLFF; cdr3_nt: TGCAGCGTTTGGACAGGGGGAAAACTGTTTTTT
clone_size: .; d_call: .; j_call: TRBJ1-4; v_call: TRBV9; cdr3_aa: CASSVRVGGKLFF; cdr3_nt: TGTGCCAGCAGCGTGAGGGTCGGGGGAAAACTGTTTTTT
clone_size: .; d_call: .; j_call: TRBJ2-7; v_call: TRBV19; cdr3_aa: CASMEGSQSYEQYF; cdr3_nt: TGTGCCAGTATGGAGGGCTCACAATCCTACGAGCAGTACTTC
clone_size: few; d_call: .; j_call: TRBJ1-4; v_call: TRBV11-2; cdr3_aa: CASSPSEKLFF; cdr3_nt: TGTGCCAGCAGCCCTAGTGAAAAACTGTTTTTT
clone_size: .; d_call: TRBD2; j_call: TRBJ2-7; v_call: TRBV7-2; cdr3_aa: CASSLAPGLAGYSYEQYF; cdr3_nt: TGTGCCAGCAGCTTAGCCCCGGGACTAGCGGGCTACTCCTACGAGCAGTACTTC
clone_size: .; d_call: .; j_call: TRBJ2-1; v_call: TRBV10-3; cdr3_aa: CAISERQGGSNEQFF; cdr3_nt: TGTGCCATCAGTGAAAGGCAGGGGGGAAGCAATGAGCAGTTCTTC
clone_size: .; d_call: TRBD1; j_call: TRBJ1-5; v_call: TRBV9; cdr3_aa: CASSPSGTGGNQPQHF; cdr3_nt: TGTGCCAGCAGTCCCTCCGGGACAGGGGGCAATCAGCCCCAGCATTTT
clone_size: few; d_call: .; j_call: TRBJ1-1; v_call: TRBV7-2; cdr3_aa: CASSLWSSEAFF; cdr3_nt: TGTGCCAGCAGCTTATGGTCTTCTGAAGCTTTCTTT
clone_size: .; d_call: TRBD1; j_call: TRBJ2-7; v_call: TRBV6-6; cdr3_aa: CASSSAGTGEYEQYF; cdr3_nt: TGTGCCAGCAGTTCCGCCGGGACAGGGGAATACGAGCAGTACTTC
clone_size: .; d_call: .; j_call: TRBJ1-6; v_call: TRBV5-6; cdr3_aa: CASSLSSLRYNSPLHF; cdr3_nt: TGTGCCAGCAGCTTATCCTCCCTCCGATATAATTCACCCCTCCACTTT
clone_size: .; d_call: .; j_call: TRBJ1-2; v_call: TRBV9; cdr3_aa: CASSVDGTYYGYTF; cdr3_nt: TGTGCCAGCAGCGTAGATGGGACGTACTATGGCTACACCTTC
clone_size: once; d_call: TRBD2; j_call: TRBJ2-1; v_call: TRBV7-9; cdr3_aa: CASSPTSGSFHEQFF; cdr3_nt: TGTGCCAGCAGCCCCACTAGCGGGAGCTTTCATGAGCAGTTCTTC
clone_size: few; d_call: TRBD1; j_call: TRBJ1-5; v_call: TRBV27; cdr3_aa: CASSYDRASQPQHF; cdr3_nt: TGTGCCAGCAGTTATGACAGGGCATCTCAGCCCCAGCATTTT
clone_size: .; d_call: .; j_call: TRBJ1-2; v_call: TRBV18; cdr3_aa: CASSPGMRGYGYTF; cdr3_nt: TGTGCCAGCTCACCAGGGATGCGCGGTTATGGCTACACCTTC
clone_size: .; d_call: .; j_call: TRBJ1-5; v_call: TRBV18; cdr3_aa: CASSPGGDQPQHF; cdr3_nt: TGTGCCAGCTCACCGGGGGGGGATCAGCCCCAGCATTTT
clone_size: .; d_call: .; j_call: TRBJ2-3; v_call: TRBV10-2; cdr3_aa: CASSDAGGSTDTQYF; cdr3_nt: TGCGCCAGCAGTGACGCCGGGGGCTCCACAGATACGCAGTATTTT
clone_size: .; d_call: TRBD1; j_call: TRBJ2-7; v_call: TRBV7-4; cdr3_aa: CASSPGPDRAYEQYF; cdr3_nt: TGTGCCAGCAGTCCCGGCCCGGACAGGGCCTACGAGCAGTACTTC
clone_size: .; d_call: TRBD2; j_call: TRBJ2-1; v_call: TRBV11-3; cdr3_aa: CASSPGGVVYNEQFF; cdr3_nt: TGTGCCAGCAGCCCGGGAGGGGTCGTCTACAATGAGCAGTTCTTC
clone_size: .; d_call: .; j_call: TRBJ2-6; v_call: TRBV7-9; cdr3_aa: CASSFTSASGANVLTF; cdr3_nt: TGTGCCAGCAGCTTTACCAGCGCCTCTGGGGCCAACGTCCTGACTTTC
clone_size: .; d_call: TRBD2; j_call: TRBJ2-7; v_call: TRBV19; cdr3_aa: CASSRGLDSLSSYEQYF; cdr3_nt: TGTGCCAGTAGCAGAGGACTAGACAGCTTGAGCTCCTACGAGCAGTACTTC
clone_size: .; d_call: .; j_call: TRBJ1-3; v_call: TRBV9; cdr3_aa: CASQGTSGNTIYF; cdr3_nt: TGTGCCAGCCAGGGGACCTCTGGAAACACCATATATTTT
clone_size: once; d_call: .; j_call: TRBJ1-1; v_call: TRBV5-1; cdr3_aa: CASSLSQVNTEAFF; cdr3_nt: TGCGCCAGCAGCTTATCACAAGTGAACACTGAAGCTTTCTTT
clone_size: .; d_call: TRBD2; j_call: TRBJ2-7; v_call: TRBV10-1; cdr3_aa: CASIKIPGLAGGWCEQYF; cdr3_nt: TGCGCCAGCATTAAGATACCGGGACTAGCGGGAGGGTGGTGCGAGCAGTACTTC
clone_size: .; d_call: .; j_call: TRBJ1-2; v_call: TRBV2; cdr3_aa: CASREDRDNYGYTF; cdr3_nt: TGTGCCAGCAGGGAGGACAGAGACAACTATGGCTACACCTTC
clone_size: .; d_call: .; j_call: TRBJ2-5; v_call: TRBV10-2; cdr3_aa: CASTMDRQETQYF; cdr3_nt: TGCGCCAGCACCATGGACAGACAAGAGACCCAGTACTTC
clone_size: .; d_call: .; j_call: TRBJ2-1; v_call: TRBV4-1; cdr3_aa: CASSQEPGYEQFF; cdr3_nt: TGCGCCAGCAGCCAAGAACCAGGATATGAGCAGTTCTTC
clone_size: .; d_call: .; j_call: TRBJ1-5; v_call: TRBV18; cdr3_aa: CASSPNRDQPQHF; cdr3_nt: TGTGCCAGCTCACCAAACAGGGATCAGCCCCAGCATTTT
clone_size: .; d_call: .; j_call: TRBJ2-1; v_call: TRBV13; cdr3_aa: CASSVRRAEGQFF; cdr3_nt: TGTGCCAGCAGCGTTCGTCGAGCCGAAGGGCAGTTCTTC
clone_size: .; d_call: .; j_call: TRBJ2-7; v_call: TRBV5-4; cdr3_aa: CASSRTEVTYEQYF; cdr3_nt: TGTGCCAGCAGCAGGACGGAGGTAACCTACGAGCAGTACTTC
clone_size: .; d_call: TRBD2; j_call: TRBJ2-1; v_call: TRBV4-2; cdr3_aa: CASSQELFSGNFYNEQFF; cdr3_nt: TGTGCCAGCAGCCAAGAGCTTTTCAGCGGGAATTTCTACAATGAGCAGTTCTTC
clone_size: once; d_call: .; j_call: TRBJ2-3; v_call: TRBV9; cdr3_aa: CASSVADSGADTQYF; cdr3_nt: TGTGCCAGCAGCGTAGCGGACAGTGGCGCAGATACGCAGTATTTT
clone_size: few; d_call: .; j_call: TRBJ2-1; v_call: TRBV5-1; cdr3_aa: CASSLDRVERKNEQFF; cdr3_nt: TGCGCCAGCAGTTTGGATCGGGTTGAGAGGAAAAATGAGCAGTTCTTC
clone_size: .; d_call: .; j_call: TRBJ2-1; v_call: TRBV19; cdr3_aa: CASSIGDNEQFF; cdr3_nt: TGTGCCAGTAGTATCGGGGACAATGAGCAGTTCTTC
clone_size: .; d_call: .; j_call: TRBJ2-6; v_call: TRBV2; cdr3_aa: CASSARTAGANVLTF; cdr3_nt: TGTGCCAGCAGCGCAAGGACAGCTGGGGCCAACGTCCTGACTTTC
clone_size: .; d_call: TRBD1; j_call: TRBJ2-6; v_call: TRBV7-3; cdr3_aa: CASSSRPGTGAGANVLTF; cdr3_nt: TGTGCCAGCAGCTCTCGTCCCGGGACAGGGGCAGGGGCCAACGTCCTGACTTTC
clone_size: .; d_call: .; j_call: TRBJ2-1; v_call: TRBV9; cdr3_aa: CASSPRSGAYNEQFF; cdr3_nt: TGTGCCAGCAGCCCTAGGAGCGGAGCCTACAATGAGCAGTTCTTC
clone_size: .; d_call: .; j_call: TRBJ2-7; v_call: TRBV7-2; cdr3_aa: CASSFGRSEQYF; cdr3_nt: TGTGCCAGCAGCTTCGGACGCAGCGAGCAGTACTTC
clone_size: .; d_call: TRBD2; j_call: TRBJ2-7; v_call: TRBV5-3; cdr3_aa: CARSRSLRSSGSSYEQYF; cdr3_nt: TGTGCCAGAAGCCGAAGCCTCAGATCTAGCGGGAGCTCCTACGAGCAGTACTTC
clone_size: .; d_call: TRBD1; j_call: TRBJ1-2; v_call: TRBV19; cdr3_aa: CASSTGQVGGYTF; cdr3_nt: TGTGCCAGTAGTACGGGACAGGTGGGCGGCTACACCTTC
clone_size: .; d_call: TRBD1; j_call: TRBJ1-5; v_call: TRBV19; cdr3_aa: CASSIVNRGQVNQPQHF; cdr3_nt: TGTGCCAGTAGTATAGTAAACAGGGGGCAGGTAAATCAGCCCCAGCATTTT
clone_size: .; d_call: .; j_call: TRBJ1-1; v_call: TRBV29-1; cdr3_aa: CSVPQDSRAFF; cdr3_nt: TGCAGCGTGCCCCAGGACAGTCGAGCTTTCTTT
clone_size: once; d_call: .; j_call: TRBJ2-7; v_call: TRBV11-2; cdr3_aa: CASSLVTDPYEQYF; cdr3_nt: TGTGCCAGCAGCTTAGTAACGGATCCCTACGAGCAGTACTTC
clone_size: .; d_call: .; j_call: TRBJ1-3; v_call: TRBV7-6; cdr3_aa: CASSPEGDGNTIYF; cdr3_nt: TGTGCCAGCAGCCCCGAGGGGGATGGAAACACCATATATTTT